The source of this T cell receptor (beta chain) is a study of CD8+ T cells in alopecia areata. Study-level information: Donors of skin were C3H/HeJ mice aged about 6-12 months with spontaneous alopecia, and recipients were approximately 6-10-week-old female C3H/HeJ mice.

Time point denoted: mouse skin at time of skin grafting. Biopsy sampling of recipient mouse skin took place at grafting and 3 and 6 weeks later. Once RNA had been extracted, it was reverse transcribed into cDNA to act as the sequencing template. The table came from immunoSEQ multiplex PCR; TCRdb's copy has only in-frame clones and leaves some out. The data show about 1,100 clones, with none appearing a single time. This clone was counted ten times or more. All gene names here are mouse names. The TCR originated in a C3H/HeJ mouse with alopecia areata. The mouse strain carries the MHC haplotype H2-k. The sequences come from skin, collected at week 0.

The part of the CDR3 DNA that was read is TGTGCCAGCAGTGGGACAGGGGGCGCGAAC. Amino acid sequence: CASSGTGGAN. The full CDR3 sequence reads CASSGTGGANTLYF. The chain employs TRBV13-3 and TRBJ2-4, with TRBD1 identical over 11 bases. The read finishes 4 residues shy of the CDR3 end, and the germline J gene is used to complete it. The CDR3 has 14 residues. Per the germline V gene, CDR1 is NNHDY and CDR2 is SYVADS.